This TCR beta chain was recovered during a study of graft-versus-host responses after intestinal transplantation. Whole-study context: Recipients had transplants, and these were multivisceral, liver-intestinal, or isolated intestinal. Regarding the study as a whole: In recipient marrow, GvH clones were found, and some appeared first in ileum or blood. In patients with graft-donor T cell macrochimerism, allograft graft-versus-host to host-versus-graft clonal ratios were high. Among circulating GvH clones, peak levels were associated with early post-transplant declines in HvG clones.

The germline gives CDR1 SGDLS, CDR2 YYNGEE. Between the trimmed V and J ends, which lost 4 bases and 0 bases, there was a span of 23 bases. The CDR3 length is 18 residues. The starting material, graft tissue, was processed to release intraepithelial and lamina propria lymphocytes. The protocol was immunoSEQ multiplex PCR, while the TCRdb copy is restricted to in-frame clones and leaves out a portion. The sample lists 25,000 to 30,000 clones, about 80% occurring once. A word on this clone: What it binds is unknown.

Sample: ileum tissue, taken 98 days after intestinal transplantation. This TCR derives from a human patient who received an intestinal transplant, so some T cells may come from the graft donor. V gene TRBV9 combines with J gene TRBJ2-7; perhaps TRBD1 as D (6 bases). Here the CDR3 reads CASSHTIREQGNSYEQYF. The CDR3 nucleotides are TGTGCCAGCAGCCATACAATCAGAGAACAGGGAAACTCCTACGAGCAGTACTTC.